The rows below give T cell receptor beta chains drawn from one sample of a study of CD8 T cells in ankylosing spondylitis. One entry per CDR3 protein results from TCRdb running MiXCR on the 5' RACE reads. The profile shows 150,000 to 200,000 distinct CDR3 sequences, 15% to 20% of them singletons. Sequenced material: blood, either unsorted or a sorted T cell fraction (not recorded which). The receptors shown here come from a male donor aged 5-29 years with ankylosing spondylitis or in good health (not recorded which). Both conserved end residues are part of each CDR3. D genes are given only for firm matches. Clone size, where shown, is once, few, many, or a class for clones that have expanded.

length: 14; J: TRBJ2-2; V: TRBV2; size: .; D: .; DNA: TGTGCCAGCACCGGACAGCTGAACACCGGGGAGCTGTTTTTT; CDR3: CASTGQLNTGELFF
length: 16; J: TRBJ2-2; V: TRBV5-1; size: many; D: TRBD2; DNA: TGCGCCAGCAGCTCCCTCTTAGGAGCGGGGATCGGGGAGCTGTTTTTT; CDR3: CASSSLLGAGIGELFF
length: 11; J: TRBJ2-3; V: TRBV29-1; size: many; D: .; DNA: TGCAGCGTTGACGCGGGATTAGGGCAGTATTTT; CDR3: CSVDAGLGQYF
length: 15; J: TRBJ2-7; V: TRBV12-3/TRBV12-4; size: many; D: TRBD2; DNA: TGTGCCAGCAGTCCCGGCGGGGGAGGAGGATACGAGCAGTACTTC; CDR3: CASSPGGGGGYEQYF
length: 15; J: TRBJ1-1; V: TRBV20-1; size: many; D: .; DNA: TGCAGTGCTAGAGCTCCAGGTAGGGCGGGCACTGAAGCTTTCTTT; CDR3: CSARAPGRAGTEAFF
length: 10; J: TRBJ2-1; V: TRBV7-9; size: many; D: .; DNA: TGTGCCAGCGGGGGGTCCCCGCAGTTCTTC; CDR3: CASGGSPQFF
length: 13; J: TRBJ2-1; V: TRBV29-1; size: .; D: TRBD2; DNA: TGCAGCGTTGGGACTAGCGCTTACAATGAGCAGTTCTTC; CDR3: CSVGTSAYNEQFF
length: 14; J: TRBJ2-3; V: TRBV7-8; size: many; D: TRBD2; DNA: TGTGCCAGCAGCTTCAGCGGGAAACTAGATACGCAGTATTTT; CDR3: CASSFSGKLDTQYF
length: 13; J: TRBJ2-1; V: TRBV7-2; size: many; D: .; DNA: TGTGCCAGCAGCTTAGCGCGAGGGGGTAGGCAGTTCTTC; CDR3: CASSLARGGRQFF
length: 13; J: TRBJ2-7; V: TRBV3-1; size: many; D: TRBD1; DNA: TGTGCCAGCAGTTGGACAGGTCCCTACGAGCAGTACTTC; CDR3: CASSWTGPYEQYF
length: 16; J: TRBJ2-1; V: TRBV6-5; size: .; D: TRBD1; DNA: TGTGCCAGCAGTCCCTTCGGACAGGGTTTTTGGAATGAGCAGTTCTTC; CDR3: CASSPFGQGFWNEQFF
length: 11; J: TRBJ2-1; V: TRBV20-1; size: .; D: TRBD1; DNA: TGCAGTGCTAGAGATGTGGGACAGTTGTTCTTC; CDR3: CSARDVGQLFF
length: 14; J: TRBJ1-1; V: TRBV5-1; size: many; D: .; DNA: TGCGCCAGCAGTCCGGGACGTGGTAGCACTGAAGCTTTCTTT; CDR3: CASSPGRGSTEAFF
length: 14; J: TRBJ2-1; V: TRBV18; size: few; D: .; DNA: TGTGCCAGCTCACTCGACAGCCTGTACAATGAGCAGTTCTTC; CDR3: CASSLDSLYNEQFF
length: 17; J: TRBJ2-5; V: TRBV7-8; size: many; D: .; DNA: TGTGCCAGCAGCTTAGGGAGGCGGGGTTGGTATGGGGAGACCCAGTACTTC; CDR3: CASSLGRRGWYGETQYF
length: 15; J: TRBJ2-1; V: TRBV15; size: many; D: .; DNA: TGTGCCACCAGCCCCAGGGGTAGCTCCTACAATGAGCAGTTCTTC; CDR3: CATSPRGSSYNEQFF
length: 13; J: TRBJ2-3; V: TRBV30; size: .; D: .; DNA: TGTGCCTGGAAGGATTTAGGGGCAGATACGCAGTATTTT; CDR3: CAWKDLGADTQYF
length: 15; J: TRBJ2-7; V: TRBV10-3; size: many; D: .; DNA: TGTGCCATCAGTGAGGGGCGTGGGGCGCGGGACGAGCAGTACTTC; CDR3: CAISEGRGARDEQYF
length: 15; J: TRBJ2-2; V: TRBV7-2; size: many; D: TRBD1; DNA: TGTGCCAGCAGACAGACAGGGGCGAACACCGGGGAGCTGTTTTTT; CDR3: CASRQTGANTGELFF
length: 14; J: TRBJ2-3; V: TRBV20-1; size: many; D: .; DNA: TGCAGTGGTACCGAGGCGGGACCCACAGATACGCAGTATTTT; CDR3: CSGTEAGPTDTQYF
length: 14; J: TRBJ2-1; V: TRBV29-1; size: few; D: .; DNA: TGCAGCGTGGCGGACGCATCTCCGGGCAATGAGCAGTTCTTC; CDR3: CSVADASPGNEQFF
length: 15; J: TRBJ1-2; V: TRBV5-1; size: many; D: .; DNA: TGCGCCAGCAGCCCCGGGACACCTCGTCTTTATGGCTACACCTTC; CDR3: CASSPGTPRLYGYTF
length: 12; J: TRBJ1-2; V: TRBV12-3/TRBV12-4; size: many; D: TRBD1; DNA: TGTGCCAGCATTGGACAGGGGTTTGGCTACACCTTC; CDR3: CASIGQGFGYTF
length: 12; J: TRBJ2-1; V: TRBV11-2; size: many; D: .; DNA: TGTGCCAGTGGCAAATCGGGAAATGAGCAGTTCTTC; CDR3: CASGKSGNEQFF
length: 14; J: TRBJ2-3; V: TRBV12-3/TRBV12-4; size: many; D: TRBD2; DNA: TGTGCCAGCAGTCGTAGCGGGACCACAGATACGCAGTATTTT; CDR3: CASSRSGTTDTQYF
length: 13; J: TRBJ2-2; V: TRBV5-6; size: few; D: .; DNA: TGTGCCAGCAGACGTCCGAACACCGGGGAGCTGTTTTTT; CDR3: CASRRPNTGELFF
length: 16; J: TRBJ2-3; V: TRBV6-5; size: .; D: TRBD1; DNA: TGTGCCAGCAGTCGACCGGGACAGGGGAGAGTAGATACGCAGTATTTT; CDR3: CASSRPGQGRVDTQYF
length: 16; J: TRBJ1-3; V: TRBV10-2; size: many; D: .; DNA: TGCGCCAGCAGTGCCCCCAGAGACTTCTCTGGAAACACCATATGTTTT; CDR3: CASSAPRDFSGNTICF
length: 10; J: TRBJ2-3; V: TRBV29-1; size: many; D: .; DNA: TGCAGCCTGGGGACAGATACGCAGTATTTT; CDR3: CSLGTDTQYF
length: 14; J: TRBJ2-2; V: TRBV5-1; size: many; D: .; DNA: TGCGCCAGCAGCCTGGGACGGGGCACCGGGGAGCTGTTTTTT; CDR3: CASSLGRGTGELFF
length: 15; J: TRBJ1-2; V: TRBV20-1; size: many; D: .; DNA: TGCAGTGCTAGAGATAATCTGAGGGATCAGGGTGGCTACACCTTC; CDR3: CSARDNLRDQGGYTF
length: 12; J: TRBJ2-1; V: TRBV9; size: .; D: .; DNA: TGTGCCAGCAGCGGAGATCAAGGTGAGCAGTTCTTC; CDR3: CASSGDQGEQFF
length: 14; J: TRBJ2-2; V: TRBV6-5; size: .; D: .; DNA: TGTGCCAGCAGTTGGGGAAGCAACACCGGGGAGCTGTTTTTT; CDR3: CASSWGSNTGELFF
length: 15; J: TRBJ2-3; V: TRBV20-1; size: many; D: TRBD2; DNA: TGCAGTGCCCCCCTTCCTAGAGCGGGAGTGGATACGCAGTATTTT; CDR3: CSAPLPRAGVDTQYF
length: 16; J: TRBJ2-4; V: TRBV4-2; size: many; D: .; DNA: TGTGCCAGCAGCCAAGAGGGCCTGGGGACCAAAAACATTCAGTACTTC; CDR3: CASSQEGLGTKNIQYF
length: 15; J: TRBJ2-5; V: TRBV24-1; size: many; D: TRBD1; DNA: TGTGCCACCAGTGACCCTAGACAGGGTGGAGAGACCCAGTACTTC; CDR3: CATSDPRQGGETQYF
length: 15; J: TRBJ2-1; V: TRBV19; size: once; D: TRBD2; DNA: TGTGCCAGTAGTATGGGAGCGGGACCCTACAATGAGCAGTTCTTC; CDR3: CASSMGAGPYNEQFF
length: 14; J: TRBJ2-3; V: TRBV20-1; size: .; D: .; DNA: TGCAGTGCCTCCATACCTAAGGCTTCAGATACGCAGTATTTT; CDR3: CSASIPKASDTQYF
length: 12; J: TRBJ1-5; V: TRBV20-1; size: many; D: .; DNA: TGCAGTGTAGGCAGGGCTAATCAGCCCCAGCATTTT; CDR3: CSVGRANQPQHF
length: 15; J: TRBJ2-2; V: TRBV12-3/TRBV12-4; size: many; D: TRBD1; DNA: TGTGCCAGCAAACCGGGACAGCTGAACACCGGGGAGCTGTTTTTT; CDR3: CASKPGQLNTGELFF
length: 12; J: TRBJ1-2; V: TRBV12-3/TRBV12-4; size: many; D: TRBD1; DNA: TGTGCCAGCAGTGACAGGGTTGGAGGCTACACCTTC; CDR3: CASSDRVGGYTF